The rows below give T cell receptor beta chains drawn from one sample of a study of CD8+ T cells in alopecia areata. The repertoire was sequenced with immunoSEQ multiplex PCR; TCRdb's copy has only in-frame clones and lacks some. Found here are about 180,000 clones, about 47% of them singletons; the top ten hold 10%. Here the sequenced sample was CD8+ T cells sorted from blood, taken at approximately week 51, from a patient treated with tofacitinib. The receptors come from a human donor with alopecia areata. CDR3s include the opening cysteine and the closing phenylalanine or tryptophan. Fields, in order: clone size, J gene, D gene, V gene, CDR3 protein, CDR3 DNA. The D gene is left open where the match is weak. Clone size is given for some rows only: seen once, a few or many times, or a class if the clone is expanded.

>NA|TRBJ2-7|TRBD1|TRBV7-9
CASSKGTGVEQYF
TGTGCCAGCAGCAAAGGGACAGGGGTTGAGCAGTACTTC
>few|TRBJ2-7|NA|TRBV27
CASSSPGQGHEQYF
TGTGCCAGCAGTTCCCCGGGACAAGGGCACGAGCAGTACTTC
>few|TRBJ1-2|NA|TRBV4-3
CASSQDRGDYGYTF
TGCGCCAGCAGCCAAGATAGAGGGGACTATGGCTACACCTTC
>few|TRBJ2-3|NA|TRBV5-1
CASSTPDYSSTDTQYF
TGCGCCAGCAGCACCCCAGACTACTCAAGCACAGATACGCAGTATTTT
>NA|TRBJ1-2|NA|TRBV6-5
CASSPQQGDYGYTF
TGTGCCAGCAGTCCTCAACAGGGTGACTATGGCTACACCTTC
>few|TRBJ2-2|NA|TRBV13
CASSSAQETTGELFF
TGTGCCAGCAGCTCCGCACAGGAGACTACCGGGGAGCTGTTTTTT
>few|TRBJ2-5|TRBD1|TRBV7-9
CASSLVTGPSEQYF
TGTGCCAGCAGCTTAGTGACAGGGCCCTCGGAGCAGTACTTC
>few|TRBJ2-7|NA|TRBV9
CASSVAQAAYEQYF
TGTGCCAGCAGCGTAGCGCAGGCAGCCTACGAGCAGTACTTC
>NA|TRBJ2-1|TRBD2|TRBV7-9
CASSSWGGTSQFF
TGTGCCAGCAGCTCCTGGGGGGGGACGAGTCAGTTCTTC
>few|TRBJ2-7|NA|TRBV13
CASSPRRGEQYF
TGTGCCAGCAGCCCCAGGAGGGGGGAGCAGTACTTC
>few|TRBJ2-4|NA|TRBV13
CASSSLVDGQNIQYF
TGTGCCAGCAGCTCCCTGGTGGACGGCCAAAACATTCAGTACTTC
>few|TRBJ1-2|NA|TRBV27
CASRALRGAISGYTF
TGTGCCAGCAGAGCCCTCCGGGGGGCAATCTCTGGCTACACCTTC
>NA|TRBJ1-4|NA|TRBV6-5
CASRGDRREKLFF
TGTGCCAGCAGAGGGGACCGTCGGGAAAAACTGTTTTTT
>NA|TRBJ2-2|TRBD1|TRBV4-1
CASSQVSGGTGELFF
TGCGCCAGCAGCCAAGTATCAGGGGGCACCGGGGAGCTGTTTTTT
>NA|TRBJ2-1|TRBD2|TRBV27
CASSQRGGTYNEQFF
TGTGCCAGCAGTCAGCGGGGGGGCACCTACAATGAGCAGTTCTTC
>NA|TRBJ1-4|NA|TRBV7-3
CASSLWEEGEKLFF
TGTGCCAGCAGCTTATGGGAGGAGGGCGAAAAACTGTTTTTT
>few|TRBJ1-6|NA|TRBV25-1
CASSGGWNSPLHF
TGTGCCAGCAGTGGGGGTTGGAATTCACCCCTCCACTTT
>NA|TRBJ1-1|NA|TRBV9
CASSVGPQSQPFF
TGTGCCAGCAGCGTAGGCCCGCAGAGTCAGCCTTTCTTT
>few|TRBJ2-2|TRBD1|TRBV7-9
CASSNGQGYTGELFF
TGTGCCAGCAGCAACGGACAGGGTTACACCGGGGAGCTGTTTTTT
>few|TRBJ1-6|NA|TRBV4-1
CASSQDVEVLALHF
TGCGCCAGCAGCCAAGATGTCGAGGTTTTGGCCCTCCACTTT
>NA|TRBJ2-1|TRBD1|TRBV7-9
CASSLYWGTGYNEQFF
TGTGCCAGCAGCTTATATTGGGGGACAGGGTACAATGAGCAGTTCTTC
>NA|TRBJ1-6|NA|TRBV30
CAWSRGVTYNSPLHF
TGTGCCTGGAGTAGGGGGGTAACCTATAATTCACCCCTCCACTTT
>NA|TRBJ2-7|TRBD2|TRBV6-6
CASSSLLAGQQYF
TGTGCCAGCAGTTCCCTACTAGCGGGGCAGCAGTACTTC
>NA|TRBJ2-1|NA|TRBV30
CAWSQTRRYNEQFF
TGTGCCTGGAGTCAGACTCGAAGGTACAATGAGCAGTTCTTC
>few|TRBJ1-1|NA|TRBV30
CAWSVRPETEAFF
TGTGCCTGGAGTGTACGCCCGGAAACTGAAGCTTTCTTT
>NA|TRBJ2-7|TRBD1|TRBV30
CAWSVWSGGWYEQYF
TGTGCCTGGAGTGTATGGTCAGGGGGTTGGTACGAGCAGTACTTC
>few|TRBJ1-2|NA|TRBV5-6
CASSSDTGNYGYTF
TGTGCCAGCAGCTCTGATACAGGGAACTATGGCTACACCTTC
>NA|TRBJ2-1|NA|TRBV4-3
CASSQTGLGGAWYNEQFF
TGCGCCAGCAGCCAAACAGGTTTAGGCGGGGCCTGGTACAATGAGCAGTTCTTC
>few|TRBJ2-5|TRBD1|TRBV7-7
CASSLAINRGPLTQYF
TGTGCTAGCAGCTTAGCAATCAACAGGGGTCCCCTGACCCAGTACTTC
>NA|TRBJ2-3|NA|TRBV30
CAWSVRGFSTDTQYF
TGTGCCTGGAGTGTACGGGGGTTTTCGACAGATACGCAGTATTTT
>few|TRBJ2-5|NA|TRBV20-1
CSATPQETQYF
TGCAGTGCTACGCCACAAGAGACCCAGTACTTC
>few|TRBJ2-2|TRBD1|TRBV29-1
CSVEESVQGSTGELFF
TGCAGCGTTGAAGAATCGGTACAGGGGAGCACCGGGGAGCTGTTTTTT
>NA|TRBJ2-5|NA|TRBV2
CASSEYGETQYF
TGTGCCAGCAGTGAATATGGGGAGACCCAGTACTTC